This TCR beta chain was obtained from a study of cytomegalovirus exposure and HLA in healthy donors. Findings and limits, study-wide: A reported reduction in N-insertions relative to the approximately 670-donor mean was seen in an Asian-associated ancestry cluster in a later analysis.

Of note for this clone: What it binds is unknown.

It was healthy bone marrow donors who served as donors. Both 60 Vbeta primers and 13 Jbeta primers went into the PCR. Some clones are missing from TCRdb's copy, which holds only in-frame ones; the method was immunoSEQ multiplex PCR. The sample holds roughly 110,000 clones, about 81% seen once. Sequences were obtained from PBMCs. This TCR derives from a male donor in good health and CMV-seropositive.

The CDR3 nucleotides read TGTGCCAGCAGCGTGAGCTCTGGGGCCAACGTCCTGACTTTC. This encodes CASSVSSGANVLTF. The rearrangement links TRBV28 to TRBJ2-6, with D hard to call. The CDR3 sequence is 14 residues long. Germline V gives CDR1 MDHEN, CDR2 SYDVKM. V was shortened by 6 bases and J by 0 bases, with 6 bases between the two germline ends. Using reference TRBV28 and TRBJ2-6 for the parts outside the CDR3, the full variable domain is DVKVTQSSRYLVKRTGEKVFLECVQDMDHENMFWYRQDPGLGLRLIYFSYDVKMKEKGDIPEGYSVSREKKERFSLILESASTNQTSMYLCASSVSSGANVLTFGAGSRLTVL.